This T cell receptor (beta chain) was sequenced for a study of cytotoxic CD8 clonotypes in ibrutinib-treated CLL. Study-level results: Baseline levels of clonality went above those of age-matched healthy donors and moved with circulating CD8+ T-cell counts.

Targeted sequencing depth ranged from 1 in 200,000 to 1 in 1 million T cells. Generated by immunoSEQ multiplex PCR, the TCRdb table keeps only in-frame clones and is missing some. The sample carries roughly 250,000 clones, around three quarters recorded once. As for this clone: Antigen specificity is unknown.

The CDR3 totals 14 residues. V gave up 6 bases and J gave up 2 bases; unmatched junction bases: 6. Germline V CDR1 and CDR2: MNHEY, SVGAGI. Genomic DNA for TCR beta libraries, roughly 2 micrograms, came from cryopreserved PBMCs. This TCR was recovered from a human donor with chronic lymphocytic leukemia. The input for sequencing was PBMCs, taken after 24 months of ibrutinib treatment. This chain joins TRBV6-5 and TRBJ2-5, with 7 bases that match TRBD1. CDR3 bases: TGTGCCAGCAGACAAGGGACAGTTCAAGAGACCCAGTACTTC. This sequence encodes CASRQGTVQETQYF.